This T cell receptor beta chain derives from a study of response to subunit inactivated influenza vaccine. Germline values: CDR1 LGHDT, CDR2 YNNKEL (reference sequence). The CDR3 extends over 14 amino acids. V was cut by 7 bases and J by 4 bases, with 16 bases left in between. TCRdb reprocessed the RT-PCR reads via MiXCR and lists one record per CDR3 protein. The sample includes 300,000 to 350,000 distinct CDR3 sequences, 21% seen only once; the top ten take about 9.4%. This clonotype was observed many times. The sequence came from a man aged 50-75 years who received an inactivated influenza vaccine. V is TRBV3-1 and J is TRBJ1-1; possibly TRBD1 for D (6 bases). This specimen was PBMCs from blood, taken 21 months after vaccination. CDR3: CASTHAGASTEAFF. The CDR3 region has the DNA TGTGCCAGCACCCACGCGGGGGCAAGCACTGAAGCTTTCTTT.